This T cell receptor (beta chain) was retrieved from a study of blood T cells in healthy people across ages. Then a second PCR, running roughly 6 to 11 cycles, was carried out with a sample-barcoded 5' primer and a J-beta primer mix. TCRdb called the 5' RACE reads again in MiXCR, with one record for every CDR3 protein. This sample carries approximately 2,000,000 distinct CDR3 sequences, about two fifths of them seen once, and the ten largest clones take 23%. Sequencing was done on a sample of blood. The TCR sequence derives from a human donor in good health.

CDR3 residues: CASSLTGEAQPQHF. The CDR3 DNA follows: TGTGCCAGCAGTTTAACAGGGGAGGCGCAGCCCCAGCATTTT. The chain joins TRBV28 to TRBJ1-5, with TRBD1 matching 7 bases. Germline CDR1 is MDHEN and CDR2 is SYDVKM. V dropped 2 bases and J dropped 7; count of bases not matched to a gene: 5. The CDR3 length is 14 residues.